Shown below are 11 T cell receptor beta chains from a single sample sequenced in a study of CD8+ T cells in alopecia areata. Extraction and reverse transcription of RNA yielded cDNA as the sequencing template. The table came from immunoSEQ multiplex PCR; TCRdb's copy has only in-frame clones and leaves some out. This table holds about 110,000 clones, around 53% found once. Treatment defined: oral pan-JAK inhibitor, 5-10 mg twice daily. Sequencing was performed on CD8+ T cells sorted from blood, taken at week 24, from a patient treated with tofacitinib. The receptors shown here come from a human donor with alopecia areata.

In its sample, this clone was seen a few times. The gene calls are TRBV2 and TRBJ2-5; 12 nucleotides align to TRBD2. Germline V gene sequence: CDR1 SNHLY, CDR2 FYNNEI. V lost 7 bases and J lost 2; bases outside the gene matches: 5. The CDR3 length is 15 residues. In DNA, the CDR3 is TGTGCCAGCATGCCGACTAGCGGGGGTCAAGAGACCCAGTACTTC. This codes for CASMPTSGGQETQYF.

This clone showed up just a few times. The rearrangement links TRBV13 to TRBJ1-6; 7 nucleotides match TRBD1. V lost 8 bases to trimming and J lost 6 bases; unmatched junction nucleotides: 7. This CDR3 is 14 amino acids long. Germline CDR1 and CDR2: PRHDT and FYEKMQ (reference sequence). The DNA for the CDR3 is TGTGCCAGCCGACTGGCAGGGGGTAATTCACCCCTCCACTTT. As protein: CASRLAGGNSPLHF.

The chain joins TRBV27 to TRBJ2-7; D might be TRBD2 (6 bases). This CDR3 has 14 residues. Germline CDR1 is MNHEY and CDR2 is SMNVEV (reference sequence). Trimming cost V 2 bases and J 3 bases, with 11 bases left between them. CDR3 nucleotides: TGTGCCAGCAGTTTAGTCCCGGGGGTCTACGAGCAGTACTTC. Translation gives CASSLVPGVYEQYF.

This clone was counted a few times. The V gene is TRBV6-5, the J gene TRBJ2-2; the D gene is possibly TRBD2 (7 bases). V dropped 1 base and J dropped 7 bases, with 13 bases sitting between them. The CDR3 spans 15 residues. Germline CDR1 and CDR2: MNHEY and SVGAGI. The CDR3 bases are TGTGCCAGCAGTTACTACGGGGGGCCGGGCGGGGAGCTGTTTTTT. Its translation: CASSYYGGPGGELFF.

This rearrangement joins TRBV4-2 to TRBJ1-5; D unclear. This CDR3 spans 15 amino acids. The germline V and J ends were trimmed by 3 bases and 0 bases, with 9 bases remaining between them. Germline V lookup: CDR1 LGHNA, CDR2 YNFKEQ. The CDR3 loop is CASSHEALSNQPQHF. The CDR3 coding sequence is TGTGCCAGCAGCCACGAGGCCCTTAGCAATCAGCCCCAGCATTTT.

This chain links TRBV30 with TRBJ2-5; D is tentatively TRBD1 or TRBD2 (5 bases each). This CDR3 is 14 amino acids long. With 2 bases removed from V and 4 bases from J, the gap between germline ends came to 14 bases. CDR1 is GTSNPN, CDR2 SVGIG, per germline (reference sequence). The CDR3 DNA reads as TGTGCCTGGAGTCCCGGGACCGACACAGAGACCCAGTACTTC. This sequence encodes CAWSPGTDTETQYF.

This clone occurred a few times. The chain combines TRBV11-2 with TRBJ2-2, with D unclear. Germline CDR1 SGHAT, CDR2 FQNNGV. The V end was cut by 1 base, the J end by 3 bases, with 9 bases between. CDR3 length equals 15 residues. CDR3 in amino acids: CASSLVGKHTGELFF. The CDR3 nucleotides read TGTGCCAGCAGCTTAGTAGGGAAGCACACCGGGGAGCTGTTTTTT. Supplemented by reference TRBV11-2 and TRBJ2-2, the full variable domain reads EAGVAQSPRYKIIEKRQSVAFWCNPISGHATLYWYQQILGQGPKLLIQFQNNGVVDDSQLPKDRFSAERLKGVDSTLKIQPAKLEDSAVYLCASSLVGKHTGELFFGEGSRLTVL.

V usage is TRBV7-9 and J usage is TRBJ2-7, with D perhaps matching TRBD1 (6 bases). This CDR3 is built from 15 residues. The germline V gene encodes CDR1 SEHNR and CDR2 FQNEAQ (reference sequence). Between the trimmed V and J ends, which lost 1 base and 7 bases, there was a span of 17 bases. For the CDR3, the DNA is TGTGCCAGCAGCTTAGGGATAACAGGGTCCCGTGAGCAGTACTTC. Translated: CASSLGITGSREQYF.

CDR3 nucleotide sequence: TGTGCCTGGAAGGGACAGCCGGACACTGAAGCTTTCTTT. Its protein is CAWKGQPDTEAFF. This sequence joins TRBV30 and TRBJ1-1, with 7 bases fitting TRBD1. V shed 4 bases and J 3 bases; nucleotides not matched to a gene: 5. The CDR3 sequence is 13 residues long. The germline V gene encodes CDR1 GTSNPN and CDR2 SVGIG (reference sequence).

This clone showed up just a few times. The identical CDR3 is also encoded by other nucleotide sequences in the sample. The chain couples TRBV29-1 to TRBJ1-1; TRBD1 agrees at 9 bases. Per germline, CDR1 SQVTM and CDR2 ANQGSEA. The CDR3 is made up of 14 amino acids. V gave up 4 bases and J gave up 5 bases; unmatched junction bases: 8. The CDR3 reads CSVAGTGTGTEAFF. The CDR3 region has the DNA TGCAGCGTTGCCGGGACAGGGACGGGGACTGAAGCTTTCTTT.

CDR3 coding DNA: TGTGCCAGCAGGGCCTCACCGACAGGGGTGCGCGAGCAGTACTTC. This translates into CASRASPTGVREQYF. The chain employs TRBV13 and TRBJ2-7; 8 bases fit TRBD1. Germline CDR1 and CDR2: PRHDT and FYEKMQ (reference sequence). This CDR3 region has 15 residues. The J segment lost 6 bases and the V segment lost 6 bases, leaving 13 bases of the junction unmatched.